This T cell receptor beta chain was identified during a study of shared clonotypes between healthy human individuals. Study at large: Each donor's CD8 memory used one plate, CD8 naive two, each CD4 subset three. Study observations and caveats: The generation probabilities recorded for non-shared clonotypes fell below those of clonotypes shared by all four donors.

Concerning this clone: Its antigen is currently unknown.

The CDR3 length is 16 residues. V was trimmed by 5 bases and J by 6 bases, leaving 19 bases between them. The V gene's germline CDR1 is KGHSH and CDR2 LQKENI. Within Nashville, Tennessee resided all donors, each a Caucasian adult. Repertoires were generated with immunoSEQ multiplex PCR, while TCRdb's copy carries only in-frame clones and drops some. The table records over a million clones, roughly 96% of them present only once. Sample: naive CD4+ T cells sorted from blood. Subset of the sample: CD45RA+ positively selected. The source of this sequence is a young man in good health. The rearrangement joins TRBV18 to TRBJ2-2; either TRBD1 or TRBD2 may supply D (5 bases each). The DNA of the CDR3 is TGTGCCAGCTCAGGCAGGATGGGGGAGTCCGCCGGGGAGCTGTTTTTT. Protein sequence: CASSGRMGESAGELFF. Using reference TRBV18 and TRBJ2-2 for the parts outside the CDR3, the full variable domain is NAGVMQNPRHLVRRRGQEARLRCSPMKGHSHVYWYRQLPEEGLKFMVYLQKENIIDESGMPKERFSAEFPKEGPSILRIQQVVRGDSAAYFCASSGRMGESAGELFFGEGSRLTVL.